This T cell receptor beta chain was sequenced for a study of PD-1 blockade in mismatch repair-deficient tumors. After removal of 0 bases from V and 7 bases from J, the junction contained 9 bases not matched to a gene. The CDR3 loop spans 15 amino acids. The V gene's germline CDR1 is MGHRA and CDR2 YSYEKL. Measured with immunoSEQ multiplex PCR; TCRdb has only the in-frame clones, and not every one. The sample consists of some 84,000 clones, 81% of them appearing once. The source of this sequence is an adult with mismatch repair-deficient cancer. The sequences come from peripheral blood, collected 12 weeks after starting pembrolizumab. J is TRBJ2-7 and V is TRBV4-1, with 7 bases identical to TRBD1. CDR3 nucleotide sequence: TGCGCCAGCAGCCAAGAAGGGAGACAGGGCGAGGAGCAGTACTTC. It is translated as CASSQEGRQGEEQYF.